These 21 T cell receptor beta chains were sequenced from one sample in a study of shared clonotypes between healthy human individuals. Clones were sequenced by immunoSEQ multiplex PCR, and TCRdb holds only the in-frame ones, with some missing. The data hold around 2.1 million clones, with 90% to 95% observed a single time. It was CD45RO-negative cells, positively selected for CCR7, that made up naive CD8 cells, with terminally differentiated effector memory CD45RA+ cells excluded. Sequencing was performed on naive CD8+ T cells from PBMCs. Receptors originate from a man aged 18-30 years in good health. Some clones in this sample may be carry-over from other donors' samples.

The chain links TRBV7-2 to TRBJ2-6; tentatively, D is TRBD1 or TRBD2 (5 bases each). CDR1 and CDR2 (germline): SGHTA, FQGNSA. CDR3 length equals 17 residues. The V gene lost 5 bases and the J gene lost 4 bases, with 18 bases spanning the gap. As DNA, the CDR3 is TGTGCCAGCAGCCCAATTTTATTGGGGGTCGGGGCCAACGTCCTGACTTTC. Translating it yields CASSPILLGVGANVLTF.

The chain uses TRBV7-9 and TRBJ1-4; 9 bases agree with TRBD1. Trimming cost V 1 base and J 8 bases; bases outside gene matches: 5. The CDR3 has 15 amino acids. CDR1 SEHNR and CDR2 FQNEAQ come from the germline V gene (reference sequence). CDR3: CASSLGDRAHEKLFF. In DNA, the CDR3 is TGTGCCAGCAGCTTAGGGGACAGGGCTCACGAAAAACTGTTTTTT.

Turning to this clone: Other nucleotide sequences from this sample produce the same CDR3. V gene TRBV19 combines with J gene TRBJ2-1, with D perhaps matching TRBD1 or TRBD2 (6 bases each). The CDR3 spans 14 residues. Trimming took off 3 bases at V and 7 bases at J, with 13 bases between the two ends. CDR1 and CDR2 from the germline V gene are LNHDA and SQIVND (reference sequence). This CDR3 is CASSIVQGGNEQFF. The CDR3 region has the DNA TGTGCCAGTAGTATCGTACAGGGAGGTAATGAGCAGTTCTTC.

This sequence joins TRBV27 and TRBJ2-1; D is possibly TRBD1 (6 bases). The CDR3 has 16 residues. Trimming stripped 4 bases from V and 3 bases from J, with 16 bases between. The germline CDR1 and CDR2 sequences are MNHEY and SMNVEV (reference sequence). CDR3 amino acids: CASSSLQGVVYNEQFF. The CDR3 nucleotides read TGTGCCAGCAGTTCCCTACAGGGCGTTGTCTACAATGAGCAGTTCTTC.

This chain links TRBV7-8 with TRBJ2-5; D not certain. The CDR3 consists of 14 residues. Trimming cost V 5 bases and J 5 bases, with 15 bases left between them. Germline-derived CDR1 and CDR2 are SGHVS and FQNEAQ. CDR3 sequence: CASSRAEGTETQYF. The CDR3 DNA sequence: TGTGCCAGCAGCCGGGCCGAAGGTACGGAGACCCAGTACTTC.

The chain couples TRBV14 to TRBJ2-3; D unresolved. The CDR3 extends over 15 amino acids. CDR1 SGHDN and CDR2 FVKESK come from the germline V gene. V shed 5 bases and J shed 2 bases, with 14 bases lying between them. In DNA form, the CDR3 reads TGTGCCAGCAGCTCACGGTTTTCTTCCACAGATACGCAGTATTTT. It encodes CASSSRFSSTDTQYF.

The chain couples TRBV27 to TRBJ2-1; 8 nucleotides line up with TRBD1. Germline V gene lookup returns CDR1 MNHEY and CDR2 SMNVEV (reference sequence). Germline trimming cut 0 bases from V and 12 bases from J; bases unmatched to any gene: 4. The length of the CDR3 is 13 residues. CDR3 coding DNA: TGTGCCAGCAGTTTATCGACAGGGGTTTTGCAGTTCTTC. Amino acids: CASSLSTGVLQFF.

The rearrangement joins TRBV28 to TRBJ1-5; unclear D gene. The germline V and J ends were trimmed by 6 bases and 0 bases, with 15 bases remaining between them. The germline V gene encodes CDR1 MDHEN and CDR2 SYDVKM. This CDR3 region has 16 residues. The CDR3 spells CASSRPQEYSNQPQHF. The CDR3 coding sequence is TGTGCCAGCAGCCGCCCCCAGGAGTATAGCAATCAGCCCCAGCATTTT.

The rearrangement uses TRBV5-8 and TRBJ2-1; 10 bases fit TRBD1. The germline gives CDR1 SGHTS, CDR2 YDEGEE. This CDR3 contains 16 residues. J was trimmed by 8 bases and V by 2 bases; bases with no gene match: 10. The DNA for the CDR3 is TGTGCCAGCAGCTTTGGAGACAGGGGGCCAGGGGATGAGCAGTTCTTC. It is translated as CASSFGDRGPGDEQFF. Using reference TRBV5-8 and TRBJ2-1 for the parts outside the CDR3, the full variable domain is EAGVTQSPTHLIKTRGQQATLRCSPISGHTSVYWYQQALGLGLQFLLWYDEGEERNRGNFPPRFSGRQFPNYSSELNVNALELEDSALYLCASSFGDRGPGDEQFFGPGTRLTVL.

The chain has TRBV11-1 and TRBJ2-7, with unresolved D. The V and J ends lost 4 bases and 6 bases respectively, with 10 bases between them. The CDR3 sequence is 12 residues long. The germline gives CDR1 SGHAT, CDR2 FQDESV (reference sequence). This CDR3 reads CASSSSPVEQYF. CDR3 bases: TGTGCCAGCAGCTCTTCTCCGGTCGAGCAGTACTTC.

This rearrangement joins TRBV2 to TRBJ1-2; 7 bases map to TRBD1. V trimming: 0 bases; J trimming: 8 bases; junction bases outside the gene matches: 9. Germline V lookup: CDR1 SNHLY, CDR2 FYNNEI. The CDR3 length is 15 residues. The CDR3 coding sequence is TGTGCCAGCAGTGAAGCCAAGACAGGGTTGAAGGGCTACACCTTC. It codes for CASSEAKTGLKGYTF.

This chain joins TRBV7-9 and TRBJ2-3, with 8 bases lining up with TRBD1. The CDR3 runs 14 residues. Germline loops: CDR1 SEHNR, CDR2 FQNEAQ (reference sequence). Trimming at V came to 5 bases and at J to 6 bases, leaving 7 bases not matched to a gene. The CDR3 nucleotides read TGTGCCAGCAGCCCCGGACAGGGATGGGATACGCAGTATTTT. Translating it yields CASSPGQGWDTQYF.

The V gene is TRBV7-9, the J gene TRBJ1-1; the match to TRBD1 covers 8 bases. The germline gives CDR1 SEHNR, CDR2 FQNEAQ (reference sequence). The CDR3 is 14 amino acids. Trimming at V came to 5 bases and at J to 4 bases, leaving 6 bases not matched to a gene. The CDR3 DNA sequence: TGTGCCAGCAGCCCTGACAGGGGCATCACTGAAGCTTTCTTT. It codes for CASSPDRGITEAFF.

The V and J genes are TRBV27 and TRBJ2-7, with a tentative D call TRBD2 (7 bases). V was pared by 7 bases and J by 2 bases, with 18 bases between. CDR1 and CDR2 (germline): MNHEY, SMNVEV (reference sequence). The CDR3 sequence is 15 residues long. The chain's CDR3 is CASTMGGAGTYEQYF. As DNA, the CDR3 is TGTGCCAGCACAATGGGGGGGGCCGGGACCTACGAGCAGTACTTC.

This chain uses TRBV11-1 with TRBJ2-3, with D uncertain. Germline V gene data show CDR1 as SGHAT and CDR2 as FQDESV (reference sequence). The CDR3 length is 12 residues. V lost 4 bases to trimming and J lost 2 bases, with 4 bases between them. CDR3 sequence (DNA): TGTGCCAGCAGCTCCTACACAGATACGCAGTATTTT. It specifies CASSSYTDTQYF.

The chain combines TRBV27 with TRBJ1-2; perhaps TRBD1 as D (6 bases). The CDR3 contains 13 residues. Germline V gene data show CDR1 as MNHEY and CDR2 as SMNVEV (reference sequence). V was cut by 4 bases and J by 1 base, with 7 bases left in between. The CDR3: CASSWTVNYGYTF. In nucleotides, the CDR3 is TGTGCCAGCAGTTGGACAGTTAACTATGGCTACACCTTC.

V gene TRBV28 combines with J gene TRBJ2-3; D gene ambiguous. The CDR3 totals 12 residues. The germline gives CDR1 MDHEN, CDR2 SYDVKM. Trimming stripped 6 bases from V and 2 bases from J, with 6 bases between. The CDR3 nucleotides are TGTGCCAGCAGGAGGTACACAGATACGCAGTATTTT. This translates into CASRRYTDTQYF.

The chain employs TRBV27 and TRBJ2-7; 7 bases line up with TRBD2. The germline CDR1 and CDR2 sequences are MNHEY and SMNVEV (reference sequence). J was trimmed by 3 bases and V by 7 bases; bases with no gene match: 9. The CDR3 is 14 amino acids. The CDR3 reads CASKPGGSIYEQYF. CDR3 sequence (DNA): TGTGCCAGCAAGCCCGGCGGGAGTATCTACGAGCAGTACTTC.

This rearrangement joins TRBV6-6 to TRBJ1-1; D is undetermined. CDR1 and CDR2 (germline): MNHNY, SVGAGI (reference sequence). The germline V and J ends were trimmed by 2 bases and 5 bases, with 9 bases remaining between them. The CDR3 extends over 13 amino acids. The CDR3 bases are TGTGCCAGCAGTTACCGGGAGTTAACTGAAGCTTTCTTT. As protein: CASSYRELTEAFF.

This chain uses TRBV27 with TRBJ1-1, with D hard to call. The V and J ends lost 7 bases and 9 bases respectively, with 3 bases between them. The CDR3 runs 8 residues. Germline CDR1 and CDR2: MNHEY and SMNVEV (reference sequence). This CDR3 is CASTQAFF. CDR3 bases: TGTGCCAGCACCCAAGCTTTCTTT.

The chain couples TRBV6-1 to TRBJ2-5, with D possibly TRBD1 on 6 matching bases. This CDR3 contains 16 residues. Germline values: CDR1 MNHNS, CDR2 SASEGT. V lost 2 bases and J lost 7, with 20 bases in between. The CDR3 DNA follows: TGTGCCAGCAGTGAAATGGACAGCCTAATGTGGGGGACCCAGTACTTC. Protein: CASSEMDSLMWGTQYF.